These 15 T cell receptor beta chains came from one sample sequenced in a study of blood T cell repertoires in COVID-19. Data came from immunoSEQ multiplex PCR; TCRdb stores just in-frame clones and leaves some out. The table has some 200,000 clones, almost 85% seen once. What was sequenced was peripheral blood. Source of these receptors: a human donor with acute or convalescent COVID-19. The donor label of this sample is uncertain.

The chain is built from TRBV2 and TRBJ2-2; D may be TRBD2 (5 bases). Germline V gene data show CDR1 as SNHLY and CDR2 as FYNNEI. V was trimmed by 2 bases and J by 6 bases, leaving 10 bases between them. CDR3 length: 14 residues. The CDR3 DNA is TGTGCCAGCAGTGAACACATGGAGGCCGGGGAGCTGTTTTTT. Translation: CASSEHMEAGELFF.

The chain uses TRBV27 and TRBJ1-5; TRBD1 is a possible D gene (5 bases). Germline lookup yields CDR1 MNHEY and CDR2 SMNVEV (reference sequence). The CDR3 runs 14 residues. V lost 8 bases to trimming and J lost 5 bases, with 16 bases between them. The CDR3 DNA follows: TGTGCCAGCGGCCCTAGGGGCACTTATCAGCCCCAGCATTTT. Translation gives CASGPRGTYQPQHF.

The gene calls are TRBV29-1 and TRBJ2-2; TRBD2 matches 7 bases. Germline trimming cut 6 bases from V and 0 bases from J; bases unmatched to any gene: 7. Germline CDR1 SQVTM, CDR2 ANQGSEA. This CDR3 spans 15 amino acids. CDR3 residues: CSVGRAGSNTGELFF. The CDR3 bases are TGCAGCGTGGGCCGAGCGGGATCGAACACCGGGGAGCTGTTTTTT.

The J gene is TRBJ2-5, the V gene TRBV5-1; TRBD1 matches 7 bases. There are 15 residues in the CDR3. The junction had 13 bases not matched to a gene; V was cut back by 4 bases and J by 7 bases. Germline assignment: CDR1 SGHRS and CDR2 YFSETQ. CDR3 loop: CASSLEQGSFGTQYF. CDR3 sequence (DNA): TGCGCCAGCAGCCTGGAACAGGGGTCTTTTGGGACCCAGTACTTC.

The chain joins TRBV19 to TRBJ1-5, with D uncertain. V lost 9 bases to trimming and J lost 0 bases, with 12 bases between them. Germline assignment: CDR1 LNHDA and CDR2 SQIVND (reference sequence). The CDR3 has 14 residues. CDR3 loop: CASSNDISNQPQHF. DNA for the CDR3: TGTGCCAGCTCGAATGACATTAGCAATCAGCCCCAGCATTTT. Full variable domain (remainder filled in from reference TRBV19 and TRBJ1-5): DGGITQSPKYLFRKEGQNVTLSCEQNLNHDAMYWYRQDPGQGLRLIYYSQIVNDFQKGDIAEGYSVSREKKESFPLTVTSAQKNPTAFYLCASSNDISNQPQHFGDGTRLSIL.

The chain couples TRBV11-2 to TRBJ1-2; 8 bases are shared with TRBD1. Trimming cost V 5 bases and J 7 bases; bases outside gene matches: 6. The CDR3 has 13 residues. Germline loops: CDR1 SGHAT, CDR2 FQNNGV. CDR3 sequence: CASSLDRVGGYTF. DNA of the CDR3: TGTGCCAGCAGCCTGGACAGGGTGGGTGGCTACACCTTC. The variable domain in full, completed from reference TRBV11-2 and TRBJ1-2, reads EAGVAQSPRYKIIEKRQSVAFWCNPISGHATLYWYQQILGQGPKLLIQFQNNGVVDDSQLPKDRFSAERLKGVDSTLKIQPAKLEDSAVYLCASSLDRVGGYTFGSGTRLTVV.

This clone showed up just a few times. This chain links TRBV7-6 with TRBJ2-5; D possibly corresponds to TRBD2 (5 bases). CDR3 length equals 14 residues. From germline, CDR1 is SGHVS and CDR2 FNYEAQ. V was clipped by 5 bases and J by 5 bases, with 15 bases between them. The CDR3 loop reads CASSAPSSGETQYF. The CDR3 DNA reads TGTGCCAGCAGCGCGCCTAGCAGTGGGGAGACCCAGTACTTC.

The rearrangement uses TRBV7-2 and TRBJ1-2; 12 bases map to TRBD1. Trimming removed 1 base from V and 7 bases from J; junction bases left unmatched: 7. The CDR3 has 16 residues. CDR1 is SGHTA, CDR2 FQGNSA, per germline. CDR3 sequence: CASSLVVGQGAFGYTF. The CDR3 nucleotides are TGTGCCAGCAGCTTAGTTGTGGGACAGGGGGCCTTTGGCTACACCTTC.

This chain links TRBV3-1 (or the pseudogene TRBV3-2) with TRBJ2-2, with 7 nucleotides matching TRBD2. CDR3 length: 16 residues. V lost 4 bases to trimming and J lost 0 bases; unmatched junction nucleotides: 5. The V gene's germline CDR1 is LGHDT and CDR2 YNNKEL (reference sequence). The CDR3 nucleotides read TGTGCCAGCAGCCGTTTACTAGCGCCGAACACCGGGGAGCTGTTTTTT. Translating it yields CASSRLLAPNTGELFF.

The chain is built from TRBV11-3 and TRBJ1-1, with no clear D. This CDR3 is built from 12 residues. The germline CDR1 and CDR2 sequences are SGHNT and YENEEA. Trimming shortened V by 2 bases and J by 1 base, and 2 bases separated the two germline ends. CDR3 nucleotide sequence: TGTGCCAGCAGCTTACAGAACACTGAAGCTTTCTTT. It translates to CASSLQNTEAFF.

This chain connects TRBV5-1 to TRBJ2-1; 7 nucleotides align to TRBD2. In germline, CDR1 is SGHRS, CDR2 YFSETQ. The V segment lost 0 bases and the J segment 3 bases; nucleotides outside the gene matches: 3. This CDR3 contains 15 residues. CDR3 DNA sequence: TGCGCCAGCAGCTTGGGTAGCGGGTACTACAATGAGCAGTTCTTC. As protein: CASSLGSGYYNEQFF.

The rearrangement joins TRBV6-5 to TRBJ2-3, with 11 bases that match TRBD2. The V and J ends lost 8 bases and 5 bases, in that order; junction bases with no gene match: 6. The length of the CDR3 is 14 residues. Germline CDR1 MNHEY, CDR2 SVGAGI. The CDR3 DNA reads TGTGCCAGCGTCTTAGCGGGAGGGGTAGATACGCAGTATTTT. It specifies CASVLAGGVDTQYF.

This sequence joins TRBV15 and TRBJ1-2; the match to TRBD1 covers 7 bases. The CDR3 totals 15 residues. V shed 5 bases, J shed 4 bases, and the junction held 10 bases outside the gene matches. Germline V CDR1 and CDR2: LNHNV, YYDKDF (reference sequence). The CDR3 sequence: CATSGSGGLVYGYTF. In nucleotides, the CDR3 is TGTGCCACCAGCGGCTCAGGGGGTCTCGTCTATGGCTACACCTTC.

This clone was seen a few times. The chain carries TRBV28 and TRBJ1-4; no clear D. The V gene's germline CDR1 is MDHEN and CDR2 SYDVKM. The CDR3 runs 15 residues. Trimming pared 7 bases from V and 0 bases from J, leaving 12 bases between. The CDR3 sequence is CASTRPRATNEKLFF. The CDR3 coding sequence is TGTGCCAGCACTCGCCCGCGGGCAACTAATGAAAAACTGTTTTTT. The full variable domain, in which reference TRBV28 and TRBJ1-4 provide the parts outside the CDR3, is DVKVTQSSRYLVKRTGEKVFLECVQDMDHENMFWYRQDPGLGLRLIYFSYDVKMKEKGDIPEGYSVSREKKERFSLILESASTNQTSMYLCASTRPRATNEKLFFGSGTQLSVL.

The chain carries TRBV19 and TRBJ1-2; possible D gene TRBD1, 5 bases. The CDR3 totals 14 residues. V lost 6 bases to trimming and J lost 2 bases, with 13 bases between them. Germline values: CDR1 LNHDA, CDR2 SQIVND (reference sequence). CDR3 sequence: CASRLGGGNYGYTF. CDR3 nucleotides: TGTGCCAGTAGGCTCGGGGGAGGGAACTATGGCTACACCTTC. Full variable domain (rest looked up from reference TRBV19 and TRBJ1-2): DGGITQSPKYLFRKEGQNVTLSCEQNLNHDAMYWYRQDPGQGLRLIYYSQIVNDFQKGDIAEGYSVSREKKESFPLTVTSAQKNPTAFYLCASRLGGGNYGYTFGSGTRLTVV.